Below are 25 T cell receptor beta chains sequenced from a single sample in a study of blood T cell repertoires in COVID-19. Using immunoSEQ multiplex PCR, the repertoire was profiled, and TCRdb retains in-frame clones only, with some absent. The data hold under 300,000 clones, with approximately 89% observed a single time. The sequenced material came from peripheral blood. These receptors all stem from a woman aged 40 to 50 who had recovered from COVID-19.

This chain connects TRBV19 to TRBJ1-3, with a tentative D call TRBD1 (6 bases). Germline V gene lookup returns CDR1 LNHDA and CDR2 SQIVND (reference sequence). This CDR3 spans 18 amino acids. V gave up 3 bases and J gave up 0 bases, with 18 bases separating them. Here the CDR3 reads CASSIGWDTSFSGNTIYF. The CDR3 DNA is TGTGCCAGTAGTATTGGTTGGGACACATCCTTCTCTGGAAACACCATATATTTT.

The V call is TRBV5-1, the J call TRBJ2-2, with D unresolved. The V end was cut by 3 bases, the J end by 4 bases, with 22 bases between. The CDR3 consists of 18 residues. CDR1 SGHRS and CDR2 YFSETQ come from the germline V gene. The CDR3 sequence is CASSSFPSFDRGTGELFF. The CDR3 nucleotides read TGCGCCAGCAGCTCCTTTCCCTCCTTTGACCGCGGCACCGGGGAGCTGTTTTTT.

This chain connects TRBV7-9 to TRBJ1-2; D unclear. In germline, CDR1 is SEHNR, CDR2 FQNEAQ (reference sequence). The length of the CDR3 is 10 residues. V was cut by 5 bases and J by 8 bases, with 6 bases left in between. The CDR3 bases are TGTGCCAGCAGCCCGGGGGGCTACACCTTC. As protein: CASSPGGYTF.

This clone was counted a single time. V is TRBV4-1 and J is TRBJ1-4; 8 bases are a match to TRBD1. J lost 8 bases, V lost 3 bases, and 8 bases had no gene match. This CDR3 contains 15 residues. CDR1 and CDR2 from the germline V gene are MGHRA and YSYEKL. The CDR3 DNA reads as TGCGCCAGCAGCCAGCGGACAGGGTTTAGAGAAAAACTGTTTTTT. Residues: CASSQRTGFREKLFF.

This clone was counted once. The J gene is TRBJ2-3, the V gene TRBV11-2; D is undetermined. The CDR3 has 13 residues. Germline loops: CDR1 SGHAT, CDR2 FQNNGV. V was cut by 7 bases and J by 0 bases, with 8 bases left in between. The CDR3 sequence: CASTLSSTDTQYF. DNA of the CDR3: TGTGCCAGCACCCTTTCTAGCACAGATACGCAGTATTTT.

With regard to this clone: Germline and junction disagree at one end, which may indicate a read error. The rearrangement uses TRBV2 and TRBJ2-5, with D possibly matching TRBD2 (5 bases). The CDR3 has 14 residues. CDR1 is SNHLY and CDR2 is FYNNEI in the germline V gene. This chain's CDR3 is CASRATIAQESQYF. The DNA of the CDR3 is TGTGCCAGCAGGGCGACTATAGCCCAAGAGTCCCAGTACTTC.

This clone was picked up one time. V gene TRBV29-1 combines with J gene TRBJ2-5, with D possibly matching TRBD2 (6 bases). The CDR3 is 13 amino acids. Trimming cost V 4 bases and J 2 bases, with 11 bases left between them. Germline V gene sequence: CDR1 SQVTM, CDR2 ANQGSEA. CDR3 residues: CSVVRGTQETQYF. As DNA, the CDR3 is TGCAGCGTTGTCCGGGGGACTCAAGAGACCCAGTACTTC.

In DNA form, the CDR3 reads TGCGCCAGCAGCCCATTCGGACTAGCGGGAGTCGACAATGAGCAGTTCTTC. Encoded protein: CASSPFGLAGVDNEQFF. The rearrangement joins TRBV4-3 to TRBJ2-1; 13 bases match TRBD2. This CDR3 comprises 17 residues. Unmatched junction bases numbered 8, after V lost 4 bases and J lost 5 bases. The V gene's germline CDR1 is LGHNA and CDR2 YSLEER.

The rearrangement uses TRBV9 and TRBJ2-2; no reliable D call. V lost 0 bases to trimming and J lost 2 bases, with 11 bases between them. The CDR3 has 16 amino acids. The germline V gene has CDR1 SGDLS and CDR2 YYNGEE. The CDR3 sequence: CASSVESTGNTGELFF. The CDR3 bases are TGTGCCAGCAGCGTAGAGTCTACCGGTAACACCGGGGAGCTGTTTTTT.

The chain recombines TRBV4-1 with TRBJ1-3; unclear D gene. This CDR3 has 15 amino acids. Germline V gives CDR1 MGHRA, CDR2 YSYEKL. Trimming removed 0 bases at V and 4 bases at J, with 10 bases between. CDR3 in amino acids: CASSQDLAGGNTIYF. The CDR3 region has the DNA TGCGCCAGCAGCCAAGATCTGGCAGGAGGAAACACCATATATTTT.

CDR3 residues: CASSLNSRTGPRGLHF. CDR3 bases: TGTGCCAGCAGCTTAAACTCGAGGACAGGCCCTCGGGGTTTGCATTTT. This chain links TRBV7-2 with TRBJ1-5; the match to TRBD1 covers 7 bases. Germline CDR1 is SGHTA and CDR2 is FQGNSA. The CDR3 extends over 16 amino acids. J gave up 15 bases and V 2 bases, and 19 bases lay outside the gene matches. Based on the CDR3 plus reference TRBV7-2 and TRBJ1-5, the full variable domain is GAGVSQSPSNKVTEKGKDVELRCDPISGHTALYWYRQSLGQGLEFLIYFQGNSAPDKSGLPSDRFSAERTGGSVSTLTIQRTQQEDSAVYLCASSLNSRTGPRGLHFGDGTRLSIL.

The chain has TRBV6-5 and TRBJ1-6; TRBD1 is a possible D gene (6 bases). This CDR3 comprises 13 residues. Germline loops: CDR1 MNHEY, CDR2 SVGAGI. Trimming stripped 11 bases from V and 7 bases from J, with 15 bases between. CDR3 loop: CAARSGQNSPLHF. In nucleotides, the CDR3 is TGTGCCGCCCGCTCCGGACAGAATTCACCCCTCCACTTT.

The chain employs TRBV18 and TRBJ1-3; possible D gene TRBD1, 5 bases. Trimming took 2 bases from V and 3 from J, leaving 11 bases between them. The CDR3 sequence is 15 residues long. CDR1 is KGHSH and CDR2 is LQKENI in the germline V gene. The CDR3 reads CASSPVGTVGNTIYF. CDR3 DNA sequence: TGTGCCAGCTCACCAGTCGGGACTGTTGGAAACACCATATATTTT.

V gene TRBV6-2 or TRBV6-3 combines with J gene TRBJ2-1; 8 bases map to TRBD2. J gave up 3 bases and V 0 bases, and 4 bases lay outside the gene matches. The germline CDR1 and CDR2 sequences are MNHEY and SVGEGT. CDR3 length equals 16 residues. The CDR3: CASSYSGTSFYNEQFF. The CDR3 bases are TGTGCCAGCAGTTACTCCGGGACTAGTTTCTACAATGAGCAGTTCTTC.

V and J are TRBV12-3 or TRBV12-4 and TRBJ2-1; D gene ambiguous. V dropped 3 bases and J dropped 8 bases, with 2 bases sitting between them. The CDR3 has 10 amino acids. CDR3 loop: CASSFDEQFF. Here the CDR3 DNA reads TGTGCCAGCAGTTTCGATGAGCAGTTCTTC.

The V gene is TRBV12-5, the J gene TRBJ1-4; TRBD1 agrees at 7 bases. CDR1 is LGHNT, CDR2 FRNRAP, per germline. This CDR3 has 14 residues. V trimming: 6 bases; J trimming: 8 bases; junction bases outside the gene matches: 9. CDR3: CASGRTGEGEKLFF. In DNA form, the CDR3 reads TGTGCTAGTGGCCGGACAGGCGAGGGGGAAAAACTGTTTTTT. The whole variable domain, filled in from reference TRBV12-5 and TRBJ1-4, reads DARVTQTPRHKVTEMGQEVTMRCQPILGHNTVFWYRQTMMQGLELLAYFRNRAPLDDSGMPKDRFSAEMPDATLATLKIQPSEPRDSAVYFCASGRTGEGEKLFFGSGTQLSVL.

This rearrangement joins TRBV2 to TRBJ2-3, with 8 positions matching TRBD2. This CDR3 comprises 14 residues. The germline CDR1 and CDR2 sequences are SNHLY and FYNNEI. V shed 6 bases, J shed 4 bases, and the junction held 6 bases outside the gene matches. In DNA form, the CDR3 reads TGTGCCAGCAGCCCCAGACTAGCGTCAGATACGCAGTATTTT. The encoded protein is CASSPRLASDTQYF. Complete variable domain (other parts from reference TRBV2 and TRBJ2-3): EPEVTQTPSHQVTQMGQEVILRCVPISNHLYFYWYRQILGQKVEFLVSFYNNEISEKSEIFDDQFSVERPDGSNFTLKIRSTKLEDSAMYFCASSPRLASDTQYFGPGTRLTVL.

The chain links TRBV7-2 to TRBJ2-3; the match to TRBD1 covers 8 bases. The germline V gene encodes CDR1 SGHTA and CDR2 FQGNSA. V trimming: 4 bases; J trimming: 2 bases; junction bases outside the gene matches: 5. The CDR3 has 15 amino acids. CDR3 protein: CASSSGQGPTDTQYF. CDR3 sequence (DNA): TGTGCCAGCAGCTCAGGACAGGGTCCCACAGATACGCAGTATTTT. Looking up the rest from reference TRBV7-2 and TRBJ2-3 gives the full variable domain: GAGVSQSPSNKVTEKGKDVELRCDPISGHTALYWYRQSLGQGLEFLIYFQGNSAPDKSGLPSDRFSAERTGGSVSTLTIQRTQQEDSAVYLCASSSGQGPTDTQYFGPGTRLTVL.

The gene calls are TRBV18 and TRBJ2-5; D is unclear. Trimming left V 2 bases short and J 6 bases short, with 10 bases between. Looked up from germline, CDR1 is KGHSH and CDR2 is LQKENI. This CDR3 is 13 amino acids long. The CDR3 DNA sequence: TGTGCCAGCTCACCAGGGCAGCCCCAGACCCAGTACTTC. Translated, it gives CASSPGQPQTQYF.

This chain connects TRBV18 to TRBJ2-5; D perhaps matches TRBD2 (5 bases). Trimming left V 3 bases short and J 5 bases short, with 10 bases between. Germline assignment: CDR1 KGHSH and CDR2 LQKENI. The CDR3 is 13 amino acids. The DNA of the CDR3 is TGTGCCAGCTCACCTCTTGGGGAGGAGACCCAGTACTTC. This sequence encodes CASSPLGEETQYF.

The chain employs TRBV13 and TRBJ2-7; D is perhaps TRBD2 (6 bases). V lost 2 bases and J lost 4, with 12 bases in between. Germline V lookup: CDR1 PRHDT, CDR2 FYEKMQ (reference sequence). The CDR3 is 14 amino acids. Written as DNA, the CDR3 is TGTGCCAGCAGCTTAAATCCTAGCGAGTACGAGCAGTACTTC. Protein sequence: CASSLNPSEYEQYF. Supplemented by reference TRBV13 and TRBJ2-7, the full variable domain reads AAGVIQSPRHLIKEKRETATLKCYPIPRHDTVYWYQQGPGQDPQFLISFYEKMQSDKGSIPDRFSAQQFSDYHSELNMSSLELGDSALYFCASSLNPSEYEQYFGPGTRLTVT.

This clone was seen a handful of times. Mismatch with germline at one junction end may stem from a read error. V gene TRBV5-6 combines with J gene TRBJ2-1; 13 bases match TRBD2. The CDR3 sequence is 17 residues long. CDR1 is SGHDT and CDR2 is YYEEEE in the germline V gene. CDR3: CASSWTSGSNSYNEQFF. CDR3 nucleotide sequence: TGTGCCAGTAGCTGGACTAGCGGGAGTAACTCCTACAATGAGCAGTTCTTC.

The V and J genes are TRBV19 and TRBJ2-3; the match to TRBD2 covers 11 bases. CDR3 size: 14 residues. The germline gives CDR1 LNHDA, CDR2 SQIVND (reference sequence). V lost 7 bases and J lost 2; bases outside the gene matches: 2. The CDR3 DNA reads TGTGCCAGTAAACTAGCGGGAGACACAGATACGCAGTATTTT. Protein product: CASKLAGDTDTQYF.

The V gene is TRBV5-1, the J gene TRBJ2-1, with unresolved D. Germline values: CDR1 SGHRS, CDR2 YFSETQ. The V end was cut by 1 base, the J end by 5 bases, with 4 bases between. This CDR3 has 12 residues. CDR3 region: CASSLSNNEQFF. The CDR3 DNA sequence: TGCGCCAGCAGCTTGTCAAACAATGAGCAGTTCTTC. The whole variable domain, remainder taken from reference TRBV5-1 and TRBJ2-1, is KAGVTQTPRYLIKTRGQQVTLSCSPISGHRSVSWYQQTPGQGLQFLFEYFSETQRNKGNFPGRFSGRQFSNSRSEMNVSTLELGDSALYLCASSLSNNEQFFGPGTRLTVL.

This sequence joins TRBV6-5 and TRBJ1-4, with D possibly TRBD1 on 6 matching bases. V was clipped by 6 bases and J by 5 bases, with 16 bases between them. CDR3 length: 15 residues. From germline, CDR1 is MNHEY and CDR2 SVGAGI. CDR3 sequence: CASRTQTGANEKLFF. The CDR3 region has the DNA TGTGCCAGCAGAACCCAGACAGGAGCAAATGAAAAACTGTTTTTT.